This T cell receptor beta chain was captured in a study of T cell changes during pregnancy in multiple sclerosis. Germline V gene sequence: CDR1 SGHTA, CDR2 FQGNSA. Deletions cut 1 base from V and 0 bases from J, with 7 bases between. The CDR3 extends over 15 amino acids. Only one count was recorded for this clone. Profiled with immunoSEQ multiplex PCR; TCRdb holds only in-frame clones, not every one. The sample lists under 95,000 clones; 90% to 95% were seen once. This chain joins TRBV7-2 and TRBJ2-1; the D is unclear. The material was peripheral blood, obtained in the second trimester of pregnancy. The sequence derives from a female donor in good health, enrolled as a control in a pregnancy study. CDR3 DNA: TGTGCCAGCAGCTTAGATCCTAGCTCCTACAATGAGCAGTTCTTC. Amino acid sequence: CASSLDPSSYNEQFF.